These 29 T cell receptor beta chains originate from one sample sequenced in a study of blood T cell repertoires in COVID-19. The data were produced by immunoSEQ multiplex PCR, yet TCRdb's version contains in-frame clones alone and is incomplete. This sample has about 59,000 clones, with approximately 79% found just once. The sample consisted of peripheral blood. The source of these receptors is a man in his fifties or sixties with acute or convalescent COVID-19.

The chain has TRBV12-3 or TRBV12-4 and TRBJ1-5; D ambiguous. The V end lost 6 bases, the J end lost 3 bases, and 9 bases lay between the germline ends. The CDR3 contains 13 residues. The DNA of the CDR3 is TGTGCCAGCAGCCGTGGCTCCAATCAGCCCCAGCATTTT. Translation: CASSRGSNQPQHF.

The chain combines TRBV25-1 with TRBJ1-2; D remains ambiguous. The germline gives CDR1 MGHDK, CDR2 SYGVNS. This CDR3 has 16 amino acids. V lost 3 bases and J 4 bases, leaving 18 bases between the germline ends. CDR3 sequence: CASSDPSEKGSYGYTF. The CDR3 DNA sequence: TGTGCCAGCAGTGATCCCTCCGAAAAAGGGAGCTATGGCTACACCTTC.

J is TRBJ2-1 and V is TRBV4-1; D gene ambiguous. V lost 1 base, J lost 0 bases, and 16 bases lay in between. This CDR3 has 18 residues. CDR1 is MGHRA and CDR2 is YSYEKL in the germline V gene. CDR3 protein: CASSQGVLRRSSYNEQFF. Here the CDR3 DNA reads TGCGCCAGCAGCCAAGGAGTGTTGAGACGGAGCTCCTACAATGAGCAGTTCTTC.

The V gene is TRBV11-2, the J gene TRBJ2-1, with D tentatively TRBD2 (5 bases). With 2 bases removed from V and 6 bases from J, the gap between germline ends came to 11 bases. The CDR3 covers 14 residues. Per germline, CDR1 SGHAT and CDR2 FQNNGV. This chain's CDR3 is CASSLSSLVNEQFF. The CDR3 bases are TGTGCCAGCAGCTTATCCTCACTAGTCAATGAGCAGTTCTTC.

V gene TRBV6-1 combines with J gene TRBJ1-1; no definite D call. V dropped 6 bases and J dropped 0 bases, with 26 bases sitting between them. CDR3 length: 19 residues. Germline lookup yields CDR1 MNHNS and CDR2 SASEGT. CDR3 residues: CASRENLEGWLSMNTEAFF. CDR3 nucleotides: TGTGCCAGCAGGGAAAACCTCGAGGGATGGCTCTCGATGAACACTGAAGCTTTCTTT.

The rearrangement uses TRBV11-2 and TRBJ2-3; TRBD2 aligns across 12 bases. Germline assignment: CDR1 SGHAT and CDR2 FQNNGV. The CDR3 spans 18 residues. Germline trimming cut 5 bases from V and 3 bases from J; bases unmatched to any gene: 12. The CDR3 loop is CASSRTSGVMFGTDTQYF. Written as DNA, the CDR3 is TGTGCCAGCAGCCGGACTAGCGGGGTTATGTTCGGTACAGATACGCAGTATTTT. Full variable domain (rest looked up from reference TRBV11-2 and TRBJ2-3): EAGVAQSPRYKIIEKRQSVAFWCNPISGHATLYWYQQILGQGPKLLIQFQNNGVVDDSQLPKDRFSAERLKGVDSTLKIQPAKLEDSAVYLCASSRTSGVMFGTDTQYFGPGTRLTVL.

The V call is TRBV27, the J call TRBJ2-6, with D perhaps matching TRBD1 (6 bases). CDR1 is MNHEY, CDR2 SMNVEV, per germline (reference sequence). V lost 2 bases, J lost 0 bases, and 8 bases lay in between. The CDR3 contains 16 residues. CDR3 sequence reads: CASSLDRSSGANVLTF. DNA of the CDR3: TGTGCCAGCAGTTTAGACAGGAGCTCTGGGGCCAACGTCCTGACTTTC. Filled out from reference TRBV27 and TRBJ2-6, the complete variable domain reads EAQVTQNPRYLITVTGKKLTVTCSQNMNHEYMSWYRQDPGLGLRQIYYSMNVEVTDKGDVPEGYKVSRKEKRNFPLILESPSPNQTSLYFCASSLDRSSGANVLTFGAGSRLTVL.

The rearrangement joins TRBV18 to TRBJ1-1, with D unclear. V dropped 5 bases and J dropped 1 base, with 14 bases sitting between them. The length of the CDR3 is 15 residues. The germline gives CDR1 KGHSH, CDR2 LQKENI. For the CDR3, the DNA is TGTGCCAGCTCATCTCGGACTGGGAGGAACACTGAAGCTTTCTTT. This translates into CASSSRTGRNTEAFF.

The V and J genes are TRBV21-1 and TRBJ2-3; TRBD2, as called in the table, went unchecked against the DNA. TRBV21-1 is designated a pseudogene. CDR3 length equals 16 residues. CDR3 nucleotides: TGTGCCAGCAGTTCGGTTGGGGGGAACCGCACAGATACGCAGTATTTT. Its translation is CASSSVGGNRTDTQYF.

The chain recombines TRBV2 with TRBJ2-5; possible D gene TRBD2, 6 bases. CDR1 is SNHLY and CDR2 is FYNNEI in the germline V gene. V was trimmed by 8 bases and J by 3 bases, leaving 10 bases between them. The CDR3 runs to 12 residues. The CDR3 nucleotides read TGTGCCAGCCTCGGGGGTAAAGAGACCCAGTACTTC. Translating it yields CASLGGKETQYF.

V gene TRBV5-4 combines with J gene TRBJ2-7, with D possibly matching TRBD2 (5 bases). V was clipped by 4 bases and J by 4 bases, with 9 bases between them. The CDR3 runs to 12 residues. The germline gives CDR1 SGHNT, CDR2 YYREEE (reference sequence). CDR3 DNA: TGTGCCAGCAGCGCTCCGGGGTACGAGCAGTACTTC. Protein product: CASSAPGYEQYF.

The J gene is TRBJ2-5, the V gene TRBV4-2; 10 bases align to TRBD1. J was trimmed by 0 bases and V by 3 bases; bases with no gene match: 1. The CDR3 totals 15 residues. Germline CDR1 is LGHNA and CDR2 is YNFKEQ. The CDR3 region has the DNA TGTGCCAGCAGCCAGGACAGGGGGTACCAAGAGACCCAGTACTTC. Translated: CASSQDRGYQETQYF.

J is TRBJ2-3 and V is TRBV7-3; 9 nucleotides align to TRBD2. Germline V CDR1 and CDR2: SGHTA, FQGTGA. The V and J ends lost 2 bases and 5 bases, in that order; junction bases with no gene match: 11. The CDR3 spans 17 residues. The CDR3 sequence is CASSLGGSGGVKDTQYF. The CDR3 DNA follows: TGTGCCAGCAGCTTAGGCGGTAGCGGGGGTGTTAAAGATACGCAGTATTTT.

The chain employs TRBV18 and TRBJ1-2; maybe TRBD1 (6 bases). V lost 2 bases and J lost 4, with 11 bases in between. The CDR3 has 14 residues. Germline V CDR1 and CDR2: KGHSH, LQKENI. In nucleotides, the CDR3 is TGTGCCAGCTCACCAGGGGGCGGCGGCTATGGCTACACCTTC. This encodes CASSPGGGGYGYTF.

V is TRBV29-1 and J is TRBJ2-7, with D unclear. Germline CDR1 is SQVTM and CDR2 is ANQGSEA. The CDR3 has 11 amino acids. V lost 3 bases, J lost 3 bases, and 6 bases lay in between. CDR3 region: CSVEFGYEQYF. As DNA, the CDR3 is TGCAGCGTTGAGTTCGGCTACGAGCAGTACTTC.

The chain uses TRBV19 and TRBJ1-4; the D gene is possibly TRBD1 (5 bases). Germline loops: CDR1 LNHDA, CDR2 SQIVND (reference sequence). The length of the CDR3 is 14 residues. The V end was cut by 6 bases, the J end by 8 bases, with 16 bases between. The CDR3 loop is CASSRGRAGEKLFF. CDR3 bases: TGTGCCAGTAGCCGGGGACGGGCGGGGGAAAAACTGTTTTTT. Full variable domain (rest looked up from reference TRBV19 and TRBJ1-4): DGGITQSPKYLFRKEGQNVTLSCEQNLNHDAMYWYRQDPGQGLRLIYYSQIVNDFQKGDIAEGYSVSREKKESFPLTVTSAQKNPTAFYLCASSRGRAGEKLFFGSGTQLSVL.

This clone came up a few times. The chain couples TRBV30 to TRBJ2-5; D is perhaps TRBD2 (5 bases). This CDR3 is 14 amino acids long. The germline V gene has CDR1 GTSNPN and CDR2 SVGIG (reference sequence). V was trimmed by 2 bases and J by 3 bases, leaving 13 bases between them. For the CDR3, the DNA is TGTGCCTGGAGTAGAGGGTGGGTTGAAGAGACCCAGTACTTC. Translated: CAWSRGWVEETQYF.

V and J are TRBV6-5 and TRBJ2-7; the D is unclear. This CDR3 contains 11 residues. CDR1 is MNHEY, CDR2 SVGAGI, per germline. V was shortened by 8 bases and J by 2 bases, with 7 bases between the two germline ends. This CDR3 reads CASGGTYEQYF. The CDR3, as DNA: TGTGCCAGCGGCGGAACCTACGAGCAGTACTTC.

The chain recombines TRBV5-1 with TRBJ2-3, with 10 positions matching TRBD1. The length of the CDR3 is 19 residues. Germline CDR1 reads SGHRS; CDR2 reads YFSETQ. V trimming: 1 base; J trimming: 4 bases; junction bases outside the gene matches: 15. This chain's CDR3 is CASSLFGVQDRGPSDTQYF. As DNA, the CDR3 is TGCGCCAGCAGCTTGTTCGGGGTACAAGACAGGGGGCCTTCAGATACGCAGTATTTT.

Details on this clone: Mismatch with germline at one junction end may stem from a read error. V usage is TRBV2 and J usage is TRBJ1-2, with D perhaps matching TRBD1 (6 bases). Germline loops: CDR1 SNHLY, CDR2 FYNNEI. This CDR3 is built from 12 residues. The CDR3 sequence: CASREDRSGYTF. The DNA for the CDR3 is TGTGCCAGCAGGGAAGACAGGTCTGGCTACACCTTC.

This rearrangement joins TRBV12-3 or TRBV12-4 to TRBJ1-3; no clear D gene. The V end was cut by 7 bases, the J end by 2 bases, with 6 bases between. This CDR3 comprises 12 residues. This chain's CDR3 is CASTLAGNTIYF. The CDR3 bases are TGTGCCAGCACCCTAGCTGGAAACACCATATATTTT.

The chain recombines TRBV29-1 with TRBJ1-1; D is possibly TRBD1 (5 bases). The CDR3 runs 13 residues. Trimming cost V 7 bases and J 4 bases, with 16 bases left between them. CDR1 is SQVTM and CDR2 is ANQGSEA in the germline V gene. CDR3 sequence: CSASSQGGTEAFF. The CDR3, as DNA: TGCAGCGCCAGCAGTCAGGGAGGCACTGAAGCTTTCTTT. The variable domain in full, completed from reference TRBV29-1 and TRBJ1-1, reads SAVISQKPSRDICQRGTSLTIQCQVDSQVTMMFWYRQQPGQSLTLIATANQGSEATYESGFVIDKFPISRPNLTFSTLTVSNMSPEDSSIYLCSASSQGGTEAFFGQGTRLTVV.

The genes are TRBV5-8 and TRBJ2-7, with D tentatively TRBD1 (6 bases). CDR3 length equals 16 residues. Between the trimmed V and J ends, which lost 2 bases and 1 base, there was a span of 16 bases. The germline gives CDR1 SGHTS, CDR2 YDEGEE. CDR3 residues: CASSLILTGPSYEQYF. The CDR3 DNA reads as TGTGCCAGCAGCTTAATCCTGACAGGACCATCCTACGAGCAGTACTTC.

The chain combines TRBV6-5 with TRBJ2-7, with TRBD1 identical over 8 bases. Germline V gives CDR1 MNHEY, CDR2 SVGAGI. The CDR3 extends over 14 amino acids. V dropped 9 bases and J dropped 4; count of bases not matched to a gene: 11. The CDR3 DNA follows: TGTGCCAGTGACTCAGGGGGCGAGGTATACGAGCAGTACTTC. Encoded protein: CASDSGGEVYEQYF.

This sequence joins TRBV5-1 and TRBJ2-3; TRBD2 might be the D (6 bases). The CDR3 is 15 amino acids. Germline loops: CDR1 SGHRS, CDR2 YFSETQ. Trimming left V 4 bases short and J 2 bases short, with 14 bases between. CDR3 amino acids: CASSPTRGNTDTQYF. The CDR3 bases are TGCGCCAGCAGCCCGACTAGGGGCAACACAGATACGCAGTATTTT.

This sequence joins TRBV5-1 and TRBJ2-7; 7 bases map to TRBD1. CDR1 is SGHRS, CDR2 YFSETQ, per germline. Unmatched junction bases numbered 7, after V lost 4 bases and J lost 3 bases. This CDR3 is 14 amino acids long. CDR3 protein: CASSRVGTDYEQYF. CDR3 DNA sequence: TGCGCCAGCAGCAGGGTGGGGACAGACTACGAGCAGTACTTC. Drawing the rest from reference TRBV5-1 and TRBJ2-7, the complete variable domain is KAGVTQTPRYLIKTRGQQVTLSCSPISGHRSVSWYQQTPGQGLQFLFEYFSETQRNKGNFPGRFSGRQFSNSRSEMNVSTLELGDSALYLCASSRVGTDYEQYFGPGTRLTVT.

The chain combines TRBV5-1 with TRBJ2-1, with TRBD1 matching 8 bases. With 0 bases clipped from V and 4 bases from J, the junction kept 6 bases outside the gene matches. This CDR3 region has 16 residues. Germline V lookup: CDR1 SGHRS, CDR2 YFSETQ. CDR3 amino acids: CASSLAQGAWYNEQFF. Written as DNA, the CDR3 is TGCGCCAGCAGCTTGGCCCAGGGGGCATGGTACAATGAGCAGTTCTTC.

CDR3 amino acids: CASSLGYGGPTDTQYF. As DNA, the CDR3 is TGCGCCAGCAGCTTGGGGTATGGCGGTCCTACAGATACGCAGTATTTT. This sequence joins TRBV5-1 and TRBJ2-3; D not resolved. This CDR3 has 16 amino acids. Trimming removed 0 bases from V and 3 bases from J, with 14 bases in between. Germline V gives CDR1 SGHRS, CDR2 YFSETQ.

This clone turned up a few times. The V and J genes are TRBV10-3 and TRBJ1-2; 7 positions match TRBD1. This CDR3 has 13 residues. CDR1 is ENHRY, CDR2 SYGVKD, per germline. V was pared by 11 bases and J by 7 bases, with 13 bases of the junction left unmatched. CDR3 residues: CAVSTGTVAGYTF. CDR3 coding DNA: TGTGCCGTCTCGACAGGGACAGTAGCTGGCTACACCTTC.